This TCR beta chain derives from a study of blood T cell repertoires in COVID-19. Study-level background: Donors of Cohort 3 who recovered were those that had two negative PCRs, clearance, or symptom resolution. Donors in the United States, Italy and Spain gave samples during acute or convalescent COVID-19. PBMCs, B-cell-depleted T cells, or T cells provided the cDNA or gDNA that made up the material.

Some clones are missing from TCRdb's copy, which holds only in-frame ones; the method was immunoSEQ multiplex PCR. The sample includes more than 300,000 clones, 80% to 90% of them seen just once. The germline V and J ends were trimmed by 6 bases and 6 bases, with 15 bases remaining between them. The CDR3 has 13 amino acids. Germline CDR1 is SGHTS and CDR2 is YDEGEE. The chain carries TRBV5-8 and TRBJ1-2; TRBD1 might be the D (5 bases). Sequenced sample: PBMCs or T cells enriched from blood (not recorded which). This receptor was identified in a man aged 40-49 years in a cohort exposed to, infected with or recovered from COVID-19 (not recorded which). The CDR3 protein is CASTKKGFNGYTF. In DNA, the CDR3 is TGTGCCAGCACCAAAAAGGGGTTTAATGGCTACACCTTC. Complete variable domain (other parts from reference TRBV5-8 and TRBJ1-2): EAGVTQSPTHLIKTRGQQATLRCSPISGHTSVYWYQQALGLGLQFLLWYDEGEERNRGNFPPRFSGRQFPNYSSELNVNALELEDSALYLCASTKKGFNGYTFGSGTRLTVV.